The following is a TCR beta chain sequence with its context. Its antigen is not identified. The method was immunoSEQ multiplex PCR; TCRdb's version includes in-frame clones alone and lacks a portion of them. The sample records 340,000 or so clones, 93% being singletons. Time point here: blood from clinic visit 5 months post-surgery; TSC patient then seizure free. Surgery cases with the highest brain T cell transcript signatures were chosen for sequencing. At least one anti-epileptic drug was given before surgery. The data derive from a study of brain T cells in children with intractable seizures. The study's findings and limits: Pre- and post-surgery blood differed in depth, so pre-surgery absences may be undersampling.

The input for sequencing was peripheral blood, taken around 5 months after surgery. The TCR was taken from a boy in the first two years of life with tuberous sclerosis and intractable seizures.

The DNA of the CDR3 is TGCGCCAGCAGGGAGGATGGCTACACCTTC. Protein sequence: CASREDGYTF. J is TRBJ1-2 and V is TRBV4-1; D unclear. The V end lost 6 bases, the J end lost 6 bases, and 5 bases lay between the germline ends. The CDR3 totals 10 residues. Germline V gives CDR1 MGHRA, CDR2 YSYEKL.